Here is one T cell receptor (beta chain) with its context. The antigen remains undetermined. This sample was included in a study of beta chain features in type 1 diabetes. CDR3 length: 17 residues. The ends lost 4 bases at V and 2 bases at J; junction bases unmatched: 12. The germline V gene encodes CDR1 MGHRA and CDR2 YSYEKL. Points from the study as a whole: Patients' naive, central memory and Treg TCRB repertoires seemed closer to one another than those of healthy donors. Significant though moderate, a shortening of TCRB CDR3s appeared in all four CD4+ subsets of Type 1 diabetes patients.

All of the isolated RNA was reverse transcribed, so expressed TCRB transcripts were sequenced. Clones were read by immunoSEQ multiplex PCR, and TCRdb kept only the in-frame ones, dropping some. The sample comprises approximately 100,000 clones, less than 40% of which are singletons, and around 0.07% rests with the top ten. J is TRBJ2-7 and V is TRBV4-1; TRBD1 matches at 9 bases. Specimen: stem cell memory CD4+ T cells from blood. The clonotype comes from a woman younger than 30 in good health. As DNA, the CDR3 is TGCGCCAGCAGCCGACGCACCGGGACAGGGCACCCCTACGAGCAGTACTTC. It translates to CASSRRTGTGHPYEQYF.